The rows below give T cell receptor beta chains drawn from one sample of a study of T cell changes during pregnancy in multiple sclerosis. TCRdb's table, derived via immunoSEQ multiplex PCR, lists solely in-frame clones and lacks some. The sample has about 76,000 clones, 93% seen once. Sequenced here: peripheral blood, sampled in the second trimester of pregnancy. The source is a female donor with multiple sclerosis, enrolled in a pregnancy study. Both conserved end residues are part of each CDR3. The D gene is left open where the match is weak. Some rows have no size entry. The others give once, few or many, or a class for an expanded clone.

CDR3 DNA,CDR3 protein,clone size,J gene,V gene,D gene
TGTGCCAGCAGCTCGGGTAGTGAGACCCAGTACTTC,CASSSGSETQYF,-,TRBJ2-5,TRBV7-6,-
TGTGCCAGCAGTTACTCGGGGGGGACGGACAATGAGCAGTTCTTC,CASSYSGGTDNEQFF,-,TRBJ2-1,TRBV6-5,TRBD2
TGTGCCAAAAACAGGGCGAACACTGAAGCTTTCTTT,CAKNRANTEAFF,-,TRBJ1-1,TRBV2,-
TGTGCCAGCAGTGCGAGGGGGACTGAAGCTTTCTTT,CASSARGTEAFF,-,TRBJ1-1,TRBV2,-
TGTGCCAGCAGCCAAGAGCGCAGACTACTGACGGAGCAGTACTTC,CASSQERRLLTEQYF,-,TRBJ2-7,TRBV4-2,-
TGTGCCAGCAGTTTATCGGCGGGGGCCGGGGATGAAAAACTGTTTTTT,CASSLSAGAGDEKLFF,once,TRBJ1-4,TRBV27,-
TGCGCCAGCAGCGACAGGGATGGCTACACCTTC,CASSDRDGYTF,-,TRBJ1-2,TRBV10-2,TRBD1
TGTGCCAGCTCACCAAGTTTTAGACAGGGGTTTATGGAGACCCAGTACTTC,CASSPSFRQGFMETQYF,-,TRBJ2-5,TRBV18,TRBD1
TGTGCCAGCAGCTTGAGACTTGACTCCTACGAGCAGTACTTC,CASSLRLDSYEQYF,-,TRBJ2-7,TRBV7-9,-
TGTGCCAGCAGCAAGGAGGACAGGGCCTTCTATGGCTACACCTTC,CASSKEDRAFYGYTF,-,TRBJ1-2,TRBV28,TRBD1
TGTGCCATCGGGCGGACAGGAGAAGAGACCCAGTACTTC,CAIGRTGEETQYF,-,TRBJ2-5,TRBV10-3,TRBD1
TGTGTCACAGCTCGGACTAGCGGGGTTGATACGCAGTATTTT,CVTARTSGVDTQYF,-,TRBJ2-3,TRBV6-1,TRBD2
TGTGCCAGCAGCTTAATACACACAGATACGCAGTATTTT,CASSLIHTDTQYF,-,TRBJ2-3,TRBV7-3,-
TGTGCCAGCAGATCGACTATGACTAGCGGGGGCGATGAGCAGTTCTTC,CASRSTMTSGGDEQFF,once,TRBJ2-1,TRBV13,TRBD2
TGTGCCAGCCAGGGGGCACCCAATAAAGAGACCCAGTACTTC,CASQGAPNKETQYF,-,TRBJ2-5,TRBV11-2,TRBD1
TGTGCCTGGAGTGAAGGGGTCAGGGGGCCCCTCAATCAGCCCCAGCATTTT,CAWSEGVRGPLNQPQHF,-,TRBJ1-5,TRBV30,TRBD1
TGTGCCAGTAGTACCACGGTCCTGCGCACAGATACGCAGTATTTT,CASSTTVLRTDTQYF,-,TRBJ2-3,TRBV19,-
TGTGCCAGTAGTATCCGTCTAGGACAGGGAACCTACGAGCAGTACTTC,CASSIRLGQGTYEQYF,-,TRBJ2-7,TRBV19,TRBD1
TGTGCCAGCAGCGTCCTAGCGGGATATAGCACAGATACGCAGTATTTT,CASSVLAGYSTDTQYF,-,TRBJ2-3,TRBV9,TRBD2
TGTGCCAGCAGCCTCCGAAGCAGGGGGCAAACCGGGGAGCTGTTTTTT,CASSLRSRGQTGELFF,-,TRBJ2-2,TRBV7-3,TRBD1
TGCGCCAGCAGCCAGGTGGAAGGGGTCGATAATGAAAAACTGTTTTTT,CASSQVEGVDNEKLFF,-,TRBJ1-4,TRBV4-1,-
TGTGCCAGTGGGGGGAGAAGCACAGATACGCAGTATTTT,CASGGRSTDTQYF,-,TRBJ2-3,TRBV5-4,-
TGTGCCAGCAGCCCTGGACAGGTTAATGGCTACACCTTC,CASSPGQVNGYTF,-,TRBJ1-2,TRBV9,TRBD1
TGCGCCAGCAGCAAATTCGACAGGGATTTCGGCAATCAGCCCCAGCATTTT,CASSKFDRDFGNQPQHF,-,TRBJ1-5,TRBV5-1,TRBD1
TGTGCCAGCAGCTTATTTATTGGGAGCGGGCCTTCCTACAATGAGCAGTTCTTC,CASSLFIGSGPSYNEQFF,-,TRBJ2-1,TRBV7-6,-
TGTGCCAGCAGCGAAAGAGTCACCGGGGAGCTGTTTTTT,CASSERVTGELFF,-,TRBJ2-2,TRBV7-3,-
TGTGCCAGCAGTTACAATTCTCCCCTCTCCTACGAGCAGTACTTC,CASSYNSPLSYEQYF,-,TRBJ2-7,TRBV6-6,-
TGCGCCAGCAGCTCCCGAGGGACAGGGGGCGACGGCTACACCTTC,CASSSRGTGGDGYTF,-,TRBJ1-2,TRBV5-1,TRBD1
TGTGCCAGCAGCGTAGCTAGCGGGGGGGCAGTTACCGGGGAGCTGTTTTTT,CASSVASGGAVTGELFF,-,TRBJ2-2,TRBV9,TRBD2
TGTGCCAGCAGCTCAGCGTCACAACAGCTGTTTTTT,CASSSASQQLFF,-,TRBJ2-2,TRBV11-3,-
TGTGCCAGCAGTCAACAGGGGGCAGGTGGCTACACCTTC,CASSQQGAGGYTF,-,TRBJ1-2,TRBV5-4,TRBD1
TGTGCCAGCAGCCTTCTTGAGCAGTACTTC,CASSLLEQYF,-,TRBJ2-7,TRBV2,-
TGTGCCAGCAGTGAAGCGGGGGGCTCGAATGGCTACACCTTC,CASSEAGGSNGYTF,-,TRBJ1-2,TRBV25-1,-
TGCGCCAGCATACGCGGCATAGGTAGGAATGAGCAGTTCTTC,CASIRGIGRNEQFF,-,TRBJ2-1,TRBV10-1,-
TGTGCCAGCAGCTTGGGAGGAGAAGCTTTCTTT,CASSLGGEAFF,-,TRBJ1-1,TRBV5-6,-
TGTGCCAGCACCCCCGGGGGGCACGAGCAGTACTTC,CASTPGGHEQYF,-,TRBJ2-7,TRBV7-9,-
TGCAGCTCCCGGGACAGCAATAACTATGGCTACACCTTC,CSSRDSNNYGYTF,-,TRBJ1-2,TRBV29-1,TRBD1
TGTGCCAGCAGTTCACCACCCTCGGGAGGGGAAAAACTGTTTTTT,CASSSPPSGGEKLFF,-,TRBJ1-4,TRBV28,-
TGTGCCTGGACGACTAGCCCTACCTACAATGAGCAGTTCTTC,CAWTTSPTYNEQFF,-,TRBJ2-1,TRBV30,TRBD2
TGTGCCACCAGCAGAGATCTAGGGGGCGAGCAGTACTTC,CATSRDLGGEQYF,-,TRBJ2-7,TRBV15,-